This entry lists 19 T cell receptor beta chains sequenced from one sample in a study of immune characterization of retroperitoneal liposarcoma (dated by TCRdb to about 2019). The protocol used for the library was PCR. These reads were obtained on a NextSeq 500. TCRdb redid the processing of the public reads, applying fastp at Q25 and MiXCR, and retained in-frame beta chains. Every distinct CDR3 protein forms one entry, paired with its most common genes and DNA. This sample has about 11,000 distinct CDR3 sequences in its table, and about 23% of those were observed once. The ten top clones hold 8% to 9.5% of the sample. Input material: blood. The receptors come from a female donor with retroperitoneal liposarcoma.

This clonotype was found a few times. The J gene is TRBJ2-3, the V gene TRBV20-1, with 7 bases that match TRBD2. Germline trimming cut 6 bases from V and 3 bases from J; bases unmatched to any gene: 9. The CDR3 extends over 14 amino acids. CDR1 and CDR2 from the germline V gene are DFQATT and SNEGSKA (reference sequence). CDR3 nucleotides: TGCAGTGCCGCGCCGGGAGGTCGGACAGATACGCAGTATTTT. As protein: CSAAPGGRTDTQYF.

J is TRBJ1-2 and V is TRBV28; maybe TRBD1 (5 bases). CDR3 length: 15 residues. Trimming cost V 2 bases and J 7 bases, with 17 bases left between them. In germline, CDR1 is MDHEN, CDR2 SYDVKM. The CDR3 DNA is TGTGCCAGCAGTTTAAGATCCAGGGCCTACGGTGGCTACACCTTC. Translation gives CASSLRSRAYGGYTF.

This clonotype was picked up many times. The CDR3 region is CASSELDSGSYEQYF. CDR3 bases: TGTGCCAGCAGTGAATTGGATAGCGGGAGTTACGAGCAGTACTTC. V and J are TRBV6-1 and TRBJ2-7, with 9 nucleotides matching TRBD2. Germline V gene sequence: CDR1 MNHNS, CDR2 SASEGT. Trimming took 2 bases from V and 4 from J; bases not matched to a gene: 6. The CDR3 is made up of 15 amino acids.

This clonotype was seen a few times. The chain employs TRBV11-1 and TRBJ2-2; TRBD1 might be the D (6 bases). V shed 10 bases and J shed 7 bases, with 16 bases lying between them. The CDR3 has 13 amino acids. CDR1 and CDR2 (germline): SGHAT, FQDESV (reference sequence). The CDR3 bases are TGTGCCACCAGGACAGATCGCATCGGGGAGCTGTTTTTT. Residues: CATRTDRIGELFF. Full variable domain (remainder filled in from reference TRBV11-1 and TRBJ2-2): EAEVAQSPRYKITEKSQAVAFWCDPISGHATLYWYRQILGQGPELLVQFQDESVVDDSQLPKDRFSAERLKGVDSTLKIQPAELGDSAMYLCATRTDRIGELFFGEGSRLTVL.

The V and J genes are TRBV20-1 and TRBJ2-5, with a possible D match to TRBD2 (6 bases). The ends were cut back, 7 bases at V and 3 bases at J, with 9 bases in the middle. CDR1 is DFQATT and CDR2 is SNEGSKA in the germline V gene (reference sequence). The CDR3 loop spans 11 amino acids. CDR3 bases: TGCAGTGTTAGCGGTGAAGAGACCCAGTACTTC. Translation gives CSVSGEETQYF.

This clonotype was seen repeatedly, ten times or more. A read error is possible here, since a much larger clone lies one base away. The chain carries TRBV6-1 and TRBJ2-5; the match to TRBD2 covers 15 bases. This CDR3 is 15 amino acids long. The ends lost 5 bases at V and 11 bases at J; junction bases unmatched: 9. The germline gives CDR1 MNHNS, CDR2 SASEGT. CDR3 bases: TGTGCCAGCAGTAGGACTAGCGGGAGGGGATTGGGGCAGTACTTC. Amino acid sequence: CASSRTSGRGLGQYF.

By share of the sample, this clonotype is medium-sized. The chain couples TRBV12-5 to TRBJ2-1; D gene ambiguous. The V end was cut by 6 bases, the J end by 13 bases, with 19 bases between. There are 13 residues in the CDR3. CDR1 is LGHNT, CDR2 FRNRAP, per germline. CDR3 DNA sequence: TGTGCTAGTGGAGACGGGCCTGGATTACGTCAGTTCTTC. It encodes CASGDGPGLRQFF.

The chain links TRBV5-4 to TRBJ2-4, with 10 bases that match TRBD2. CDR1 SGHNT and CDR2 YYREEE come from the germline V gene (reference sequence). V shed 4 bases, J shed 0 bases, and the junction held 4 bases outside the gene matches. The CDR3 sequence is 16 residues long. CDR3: CASSPGLAVAKNIQYF. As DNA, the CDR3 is TGTGCCAGCAGCCCTGGACTAGCGGTAGCCAAAAACATTCAGTACTTC. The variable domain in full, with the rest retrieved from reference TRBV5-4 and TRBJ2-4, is ETGVTQSPTHLIKTRGQQVTLRCSSQSGHNTVSWYQQALGQGPQFIFQYYREEENGRGNFPPRFSGLQFPNYSSELNVNALELDDSALYLCASSPGLAVAKNIQYFGAGTRLSVL.

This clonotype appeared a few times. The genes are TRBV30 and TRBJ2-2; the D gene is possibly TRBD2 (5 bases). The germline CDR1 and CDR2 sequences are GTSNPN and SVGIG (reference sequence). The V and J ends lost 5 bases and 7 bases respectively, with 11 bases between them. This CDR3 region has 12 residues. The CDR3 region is CAWGSGLGELFF. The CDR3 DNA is TGTGCCTGGGGAAGCGGACTCGGGGAGCTGTTTTTT.

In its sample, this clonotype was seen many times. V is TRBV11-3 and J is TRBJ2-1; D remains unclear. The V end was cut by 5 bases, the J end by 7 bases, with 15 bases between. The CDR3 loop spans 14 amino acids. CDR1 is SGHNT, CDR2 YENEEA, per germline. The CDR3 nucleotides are TGTGCCAGCAGCGGAACCGTGTTGTGGAATGAGCAGTTCTTC. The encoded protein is CASSGTVLWNEQFF.

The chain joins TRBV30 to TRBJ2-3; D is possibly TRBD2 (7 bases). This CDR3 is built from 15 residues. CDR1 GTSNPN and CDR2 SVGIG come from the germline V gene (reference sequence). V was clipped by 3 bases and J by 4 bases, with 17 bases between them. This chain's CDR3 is CAWSPRGGLSDTQYF. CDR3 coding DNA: TGTGCCTGGAGCCCAAGGGGGGGGTTATCAGATACGCAGTATTTT.

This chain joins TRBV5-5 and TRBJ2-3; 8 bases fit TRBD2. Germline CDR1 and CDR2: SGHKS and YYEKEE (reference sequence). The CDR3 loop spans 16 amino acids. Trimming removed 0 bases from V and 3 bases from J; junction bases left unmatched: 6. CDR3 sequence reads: CASSLGAGGSTDTQYF. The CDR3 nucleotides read TGTGCCAGCAGCTTGGGGGCGGGAGGATCAACAGATACGCAGTATTTT. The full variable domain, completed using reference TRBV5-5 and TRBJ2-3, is DAGVTQSPTHLIKTRGQQVTLRCSPISGHKSVSWYQQVLGQGPQFIFQYYEKEERGRGNFPDRFSARQFPNYSSELNVNALLLGDSALYLCASSLGAGGSTDTQYFGPGTRLTVL.

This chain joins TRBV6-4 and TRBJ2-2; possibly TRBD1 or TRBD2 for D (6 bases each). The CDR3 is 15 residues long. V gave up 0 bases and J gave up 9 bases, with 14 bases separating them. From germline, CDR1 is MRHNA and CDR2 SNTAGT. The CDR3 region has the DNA TGTGCCAGCAGTGACTCCGGCGAGGGGGGAAGGGAGCTGTTTTTT. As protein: CASSDSGEGGRELFF.

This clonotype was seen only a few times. CDR3 region: CASSQGGYGYTF. The CDR3 DNA sequence: TGTGCCAGCAGCCAGGGTGGCTATGGCTACACCTTC. The V gene is TRBV12-3 or TRBV12-4, the J gene TRBJ1-2; tentatively, D is TRBD1 (5 bases). The CDR3 totals 12 residues. The germline V and J ends were trimmed by 6 bases and 4 bases, with 9 bases remaining between them.

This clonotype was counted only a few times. CDR3 amino acids: CASRSRGGKNTEAFF. DNA for the CDR3: TGTGCCAGCAGGTCCAGGGGAGGGAAGAACACTGAAGCTTTCTTT. The V call is TRBV6-2 or TRBV6-3, the J call TRBJ1-1; the D gene is possibly TRBD1 (6 bases). CDR1 and CDR2 (germline): MNHEY, SVGEGT. The CDR3 covers 15 residues. V gave up 6 bases and J gave up 1 base, with 15 bases separating them.

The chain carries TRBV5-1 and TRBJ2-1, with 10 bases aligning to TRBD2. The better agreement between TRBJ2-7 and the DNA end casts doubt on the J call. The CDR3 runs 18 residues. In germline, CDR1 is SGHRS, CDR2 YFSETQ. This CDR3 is CASSFTSGTTPKPYEQYF. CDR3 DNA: TGCGCCAGCAGCTTCACTAGCGGGACAACCCCGAAGCCTTACGAGCAGTACTTC.

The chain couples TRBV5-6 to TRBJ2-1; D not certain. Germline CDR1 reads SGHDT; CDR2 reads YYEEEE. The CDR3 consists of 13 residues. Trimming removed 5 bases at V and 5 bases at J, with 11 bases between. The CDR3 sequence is CASSFDLNNEQFF. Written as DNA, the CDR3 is TGTGCCAGCAGTTTCGACTTGAACAATGAGCAGTTCTTC.

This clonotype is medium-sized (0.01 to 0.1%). CDR3 sequence: CASNPGLAGGNEQFF. The CDR3 DNA follows: TGTGCCAGCAATCCGGGACTAGCGGGAGGCAATGAGCAGTTCTTC. The rearrangement links TRBV6-1 to TRBJ2-1, with TRBD2 matching 15 bases. V was pared by 7 bases and J by 6 bases, with 4 bases of the junction left unmatched. Germline V gene sequence: CDR1 MNHNS, CDR2 SASEGT. The CDR3 is made up of 15 amino acids.

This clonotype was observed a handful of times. CDR3 residues: CASSLVSGRHEQFF. CDR3 nucleotides: TGCGCCAGCAGCTTGGTAAGCGGGAGACATGAGCAGTTCTTC. The chain recombines TRBV5-1 with TRBJ2-1; 8 nucleotides match TRBD2. V shed 0 bases and J 8 bases; nucleotides not matched to a gene: 4. From germline, CDR1 is SGHRS and CDR2 YFSETQ. This CDR3 region has 14 residues.